The 9 T cell receptor beta chains given below trace back to one sample, sequenced in a study of shared clonotypes between healthy human individuals (dated by TCRdb to about 2020). Library creation used the immunoSEQ multiplex PCR assay. TCRdb mirrors the immuneACCESS table, restricted to in-frame sequences. Some clones are absent from its copies; in checked studies, under half trace to an unresolved V gene, and the reason for the others is unknown. A total of under 1,100,000 clones appear in this sample, approximately 70% of them only once. The leading ten clones occupy 1.5% of the sample. The sample taken for sequencing was memory CD4+ T cells sorted from blood. In light of the paper, this sample's cell subset or site label describes: CD45RA-negative fraction. The receptors originated from a man younger than 35 in good health.

A single count supports this clone. The rearrangement links TRBV9 to TRBJ2-5; D not resolved. This CDR3 has 13 amino acids. Germline CDR1 is SGDLS and CDR2 is YYNGEE. V was trimmed by 0 bases and J by 12 bases, leaving 15 bases between them. The chain's CDR3 is CASSVESASPKYF. The CDR3 coding sequence is TGTGCCAGCAGCGTAGAAAGTGCTTCGCCCAAGTACTTC.

The chain links TRBV7-6 to TRBJ1-3; 7 bases line up with TRBD1. Germline loops: CDR1 SGHVS, CDR2 FNYEAQ. CDR3 size: 16 residues. Unmatched junction bases numbered 9, after V lost 5 bases and J lost 2 bases. The CDR3 region has the DNA TGTGCCAGCAGCGCTGGACAGGTTTCTGCTGGAAACACCATATATTTT. Protein: CASSAGQVSAGNTIYF.

This clone has at least ten counts. The genes are TRBV5-5 and TRBJ2-1, with 11 bases identical to TRBD1. There are 16 residues in the CDR3. Germline-derived CDR1 and CDR2 are SGHKS and YYEKEE (reference sequence). J was trimmed by 3 bases and V by 1 base; bases with no gene match: 3. The CDR3: CASSLSGTGGYNEQFF. In DNA, the CDR3 is TGTGCCAGCAGCTTGTCGGGGACAGGGGGCTACAATGAGCAGTTCTTC.

This clone was seen once. The CDR3: CAIRQGPNSPLHF. Here the CDR3 DNA reads TGTGCCATCAGACAGGGGCCCAATTCACCCCTCCACTTT. This rearrangement joins TRBV10-3 to TRBJ1-6; TRBD1 matches 7 bases. The CDR3 extends over 13 amino acids. CDR1 and CDR2 (germline): ENHRY, SYGVKD. Losses at the gene ends were 6 bases for V and 7 bases for J; bases not matched to a gene: 3.

V and J are TRBV10-2 and TRBJ2-3; D tentatively fits TRBD1 or TRBD2 (6 bases each). The CDR3 totals 12 residues. Germline assignment: CDR1 WSHSY and CDR2 SAAADI. V was trimmed by 2 bases and J by 12 bases, leaving 12 bases between them. The CDR3 DNA reads TGCGCCAGCAGTGAGATGGGGGGCGTACAGTATTTT. This gives the protein CASSEMGGVQYF.

This clone has a single count. The chain recombines TRBV6-6 with TRBJ1-5; no clear D gene. Germline V gene lookup returns CDR1 MNHNY and CDR2 SVGAGI (reference sequence). Trimming left V 0 bases short and J 3 bases short, with 6 bases between. CDR3 size: 14 residues. The CDR3 loop reads CASSYSTLNQPQHF. The CDR3 region has the DNA TGTGCCAGCAGTTACTCGACCCTCAATCAGCCCCAGCATTTT.

The chain combines TRBV7-2 with TRBJ1-6; 8 nucleotides match TRBD1. After removal of 1 base from V and 10 bases from J, the junction contained 9 bases not matched to a gene. The germline gives CDR1 SGHTA, CDR2 FQGNSA. This CDR3 is built from 16 residues. The CDR3 here is CASSLEAGQGKSPLHF. The CDR3 DNA is TGTGCCAGCAGCTTAGAGGCAGGACAGGGAAAATCACCCCTCCACTTT.

The sample holds a few counts of this clone. This chain uses TRBV15 with TRBJ1-1; the match to TRBD1 covers 7 bases. CDR3 length: 13 amino acids. Losses at the gene ends were 6 bases for V and 1 base for J; bases not matched to a gene: 2. From germline, CDR1 is LNHNV and CDR2 YYDKDF (reference sequence). The CDR3 reads CATRRTGNTEAFF. The CDR3 DNA reads as TGTGCCACCAGGCGGACAGGGAACACTGAAGCTTTCTTT.

The chain couples TRBV19 to TRBJ2-7, with D tentatively TRBD1 (6 bases). The germline V and J ends were trimmed by 6 bases and 4 bases, with 16 bases remaining between them. Germline V lookup: CDR1 LNHDA, CDR2 SQIVND (reference sequence). The CDR3 length is 14 residues. CDR3 DNA: TGTGCCAGTAGCGCCGCCCCTGGACAGTACGAGCAGTACTTC. It translates to CASSAAPGQYEQYF.